A single sample is the source of the 30 T cell receptor beta chains below, sequenced in a study of T-cell memory formation after mild COVID-19. Each CDR3 protein is one row after TCRdb ran MiXCR on the 5' RACE reads. The repertoire holds about 360,000 distinct CDR3 sequences, with about an eighth as singletons. The sample was PBMCs or a T cell subset sorted from them (not recorded which). These receptors came from a man younger than 35 who had mild COVID-19 (a few samples of this study predate the infection). Cell type and time point are not known.

The gene calls are TRBV7-8 and TRBJ1-1; 7 positions match TRBD1. In germline, CDR1 is SGHVS, CDR2 FQNEAQ. The CDR3 is 17 amino acids. V trimming: 2 bases; J trimming: 0 bases; junction bases outside the gene matches: 9. For the CDR3, the DNA is TGTGCCAGCAGCTTACCCCGTTGGGGACAGATGAACACTGAAGCTTTCTTT. The encoded protein is CASSLPRWGQMNTEAFF.

The V call is TRBV7-2, the J call TRBJ2-1; no clear D. Trimming removed 1 base from V and 9 bases from J, with 13 bases in between. CDR3 size: 14 residues. CDR1 and CDR2 (germline): SGHTA, FQGNSA. This CDR3 is CASSLVPGAAEQFF. In nucleotides, the CDR3 is TGTGCCAGCAGCTTAGTCCCCGGCGCAGCTGAGCAGTTCTTC.

This clonotype was observed a handful of times. V and J are TRBV7-3 and TRBJ2-7; D is possibly TRBD1 (5 bases). Germline-derived CDR1 and CDR2 are SGHTA and FQGTGA. CDR3 length: 14 residues. Trimming removed 5 bases at V and 4 bases at J, with 15 bases between. The CDR3 nucleotides read TGTGCCAGCAGCCGCTACATTGACAGATACGAGCAGTACGTC. Translating it yields CASSRYIDRYEQYV.

The genes are TRBV24-1 and TRBJ1-5; no firm D call. The length of the CDR3 is 13 residues. Looked up from germline, CDR1 is KGHDR and CDR2 is SFDVKD. Trimming removed 9 bases at V and 1 base at J, with 9 bases between. The CDR3 loop reads CATAMESNQPQHF. The CDR3 DNA reads as TGTGCCACCGCGATGGAGAGCAATCAGCCCCAGCATTTT.

The sample holds a few counts of this clonotype. V gene TRBV20-1 combines with J gene TRBJ1-6; the D gene is possibly TRBD1 (5 bases). Germline lookup yields CDR1 DFQATT and CDR2 SNEGSKA (reference sequence). The CDR3 extends over 17 amino acids. Trimming took off 0 bases at V and 3 bases at J, with 15 bases between the two ends. As DNA, the CDR3 is TGCAGTGCTAGAGATCCCGAGGGGTTTGACTATAATTCACCCCTCCACTTT. Amino acids: CSARDPEGFDYNSPLHF.

This clonotype was seen repeatedly, ten times or more. The chain employs TRBV5-1 and TRBJ2-1; D is ambiguous. The germline V gene has CDR1 SGHRS and CDR2 YFSETQ. Trimming took 0 bases from V and 7 from J, leaving 2 bases between them. The CDR3 has 11 amino acids. CDR3 loop: CASSLANEQFF. CDR3 bases: TGCGCCAGCAGCTTGGCAAATGAGCAGTTCTTC.

This clonotype was observed a few times. J is TRBJ2-6 and V is TRBV6-5; TRBD1 matches 7 bases. The CDR3 has 17 residues. The J segment lost 2 bases and the V segment lost 6 bases, leaving 10 bases of the junction unmatched. The V gene's germline CDR1 is MNHEY and CDR2 SVGAGI. CDR3 sequence reads: CASRTFRTGAGANVLTF. The CDR3 DNA reads as TGTGCCAGCAGGACTTTCCGCACAGGGGCTGGGGCCAACGTCCTGACTTTC.

In its sample, this clonotype was seen many times. The V call is TRBV6-1, the J call TRBJ1-5, with 7 nucleotides matching TRBD1. Losses at the gene ends were 6 bases for V and 6 bases for J; bases not matched to a gene: 8. The CDR3 is 14 amino acids. The V gene's germline CDR1 is MNHNS and CDR2 SASEGT. CDR3 in DNA: TGTGCCAGCAGCGCAGACAGGGTGGGTCAGCCCCAGCATTTT. Protein sequence: CASSADRVGQPQHF.

The chain uses TRBV10-3 and TRBJ2-3, with 7 nucleotides matching TRBD1. The junction had 9 bases not matched to a gene; V was cut back by 4 bases and J by 2 bases. The CDR3 totals 16 residues. Germline V gene lookup returns CDR1 ENHRY and CDR2 SYGVKD. The CDR3 loop is CAISARTGLNTDTQYF. The CDR3 nucleotides read TGTGCCATCAGTGCCAGGACAGGACTGAACACAGATACGCAGTATTTT.

The V call is TRBV7-2, the J call TRBJ2-7, with a weak D call TRBD1 (7 bases). V was trimmed by 5 bases and J by 6 bases, leaving 17 bases between them. In germline, CDR1 is SGHTA, CDR2 FQGNSA. The length of the CDR3 is 14 residues. The CDR3 is CASSHRGTAGEQYF. CDR3 nucleotide sequence: TGTGCCAGCAGCCACCGGGGGACAGCCGGCGAGCAGTACTTC. The whole variable domain, filled in from reference TRBV7-2 and TRBJ2-7, reads GAGVSQSPSNKVTEKGKDVELRCDPISGHTALYWYRQSLGQGLEFLIYFQGNSAPDKSGLPSDRFSAERTGGSVSTLTIQRTQQEDSAVYLCASSHRGTAGEQYFGPGTRLTVT.

This clonotype was seen only once. The J gene is TRBJ2-3, the V gene TRBV7-3, with 8 bases that match TRBD2. CDR1 and CDR2 (germline): SGHTA, FQGTGA. This CDR3 is built from 15 residues. With V trimmed by 3 bases and J by 0 bases, 2 bases remained unmatched. The CDR3 sequence: CASSFSGGSTDTQYF. CDR3 bases: TGTGCCAGCAGCTTCAGCGGGGGAAGCACAGATACGCAGTATTTT.

This clonotype was recorded only once. V gene TRBV6-5 combines with J gene TRBJ2-2; D unclear. The CDR3 loop spans 18 amino acids. V was cut by 2 bases and J by 3 bases, with 19 bases left in between. The V gene's germline CDR1 is MNHEY and CDR2 SVGAGI. The DNA for the CDR3 is TGTGCCAGCAGTTACGGCCCCCCAATAGAACGGGACACCGGGGAGCTGTTTTTT. Its translation is CASSYGPPIERDTGELFF.

This clonotype showed up just a few times. The genes are TRBV12-3 or TRBV12-4 and TRBJ2-4; TRBD1 agrees at 10 bases. The CDR3 has 17 amino acids. The V and J ends lost 6 bases and 6 bases, in that order; junction bases with no gene match: 14. As DNA, the CDR3 is TGTGCCAGCAGCACCACCCCCGGAAGACAGGGGGCAAACATTCAGTACTTC. This codes for CASSTTPGRQGANIQYF.

The V call is TRBV7-6, the J call TRBJ2-3, with no clear D. Trimming left V 1 base short and J 2 bases short, with 13 bases between. Germline CDR1 reads SGHVS; CDR2 reads FNYEAQ. The CDR3 length is 16 residues. The DNA for the CDR3 is TGTGCCAGCAGCTTAGGGGCGGTGGGATCCACAGATACGCAGTATTTT. Translation: CASSLGAVGSTDTQYF. Filled out from reference TRBV7-6 and TRBJ2-3, the complete variable domain reads GAGVSQSPRYKVTKRGQDVALRCDPISGHVSLYWYRQALGQGPEFLTYFNYEAQQDKSGLPNDRFSAERPEGSISTLTIQRTEQRDSAMYRCASSLGAVGSTDTQYFGPGTRLTVL.

The chain employs TRBV7-3 and TRBJ2-5; TRBD2 might be the D (6 bases). From germline, CDR1 is SGHTA and CDR2 FQGTGA. The CDR3 contains 16 residues. The germline V and J ends were trimmed by 5 bases and 5 bases, with 21 bases remaining between them. Here the CDR3 reads CASSPGGVGAGETQYF. CDR3 bases: TGTGCCAGCAGCCCCGGAGGAGTGGGCGCGGGGGAGACCCAGTACTTC.

This clonotype was counted between two and nine times. This sequence joins TRBV7-9 and TRBJ2-2, with a possible D match to TRBD2 (6 bases). V was cut by 6 bases and J by 0 bases, with 17 bases left in between. CDR1 SEHNR and CDR2 FQNEAQ come from the germline V gene (reference sequence). The CDR3 covers 17 residues. For the CDR3, the DNA is TGTGCCAGCAGAGACCTGGGGGACTTCCCGAACACCGGGGAGCTGTTTTTT. It yields the protein CASRDLGDFPNTGELFF.

This clonotype was recorded many times. An end of the junction differs from the germline gene, which may be a read error. The genes are TRBV27 and TRBJ2-7; no firm D call. Germline-derived CDR1 and CDR2 are MNHEY and SMNVEV (reference sequence). CDR3 length equals 13 residues. The CDR3 DNA follows: TGCGCCAGCAGCCCCGGGTCCTCCTACGAGCAGTACTTC. Protein sequence: CASSPGSSYEQYF.

The chain links TRBV18 to TRBJ1-5; D might be TRBD1 (6 bases). The germline V gene has CDR1 KGHSH and CDR2 LQKENI. V dropped 3 bases and J dropped 7 bases, with 13 bases sitting between them. The CDR3 spans 14 residues. CDR3 DNA: TGTGCCAGCTCACCCACCGGGGGCCAACAGCCCCAGCATTTT. Translating gives CASSPTGGQQPQHF.

V is TRBV20-1 and J is TRBJ2-7; TRBD1 matches at 7 bases. Germline V gene lookup returns CDR1 DFQATT and CDR2 SNEGSKA (reference sequence). Trimming removed 2 bases from V and 5 bases from J; junction bases left unmatched: 9. This CDR3 has 14 amino acids. The CDR3 region is CSARTNRGWDEQYV. CDR3 coding DNA: TGCAGTGCTAGAACCAACAGGGGATGGGACGAGCAGTACGTC.

This clonotype has a handful of counts. V gene TRBV19 combines with J gene TRBJ2-3, with TRBD1 matching over 12 bases. The CDR3 length is 14 residues. Germline V lookup: CDR1 LNHDA, CDR2 SQIVND (reference sequence). The J segment lost 4 bases and the V segment lost 9 bases, leaving 5 bases of the junction unmatched. DNA of the CDR3: TGTGCCAGCAAGGGACAGGGGGCTTCAGATACGCAGTATTTT. This translates into CASKGQGASDTQYF. Full variable domain (missing parts from reference TRBV19 and TRBJ2-3): DGGITQSPKYLFRKEGQNVTLSCEQNLNHDAMYWYRQDPGQGLRLIYYSQIVNDFQKGDIAEGYSVSREKKESFPLTVTSAQKNPTAFYLCASKGQGASDTQYFGPGTRLTVL.

The CDR3 loop is CASSRDKPIYGYTF. The CDR3 DNA reads as TGTGCCAGCAGCCGGGACAAACCGATTTATGGCTACACCTTC. This sequence joins TRBV7-2 and TRBJ1-2; the D gene is possibly TRBD1 (6 bases). CDR1 and CDR2 from the germline V gene are SGHTA and FQGNSA. This CDR3 is 14 amino acids long. V shed 5 bases and J shed 5 bases, with 15 bases lying between them. Complete variable domain (other parts from reference TRBV7-2 and TRBJ1-2): GAGVSQSPSNKVTEKGKDVELRCDPISGHTALYWYRQSLGQGLEFLIYFQGNSAPDKSGLPSDRFSAERTGGSVSTLTIQRTQQEDSAVYLCASSRDKPIYGYTFGSGTRLTVV.

This clonotype was seen only a few times. The CDR3 sequence is CASSPRNEGTDTQYF. CDR3 bases: TGTGCCAGCAGTCCGCGTAACGAGGGCACAGATACGCAGTATTTT. The chain uses TRBV12-3 or TRBV12-4 and TRBJ2-3; the D is unclear. This CDR3 is 15 amino acids long. V gave up 5 bases and J gave up 1 base, with 13 bases separating them.

Only a few counts were recorded for this clonotype. V and J are TRBV24-1 and TRBJ2-2; possible D gene TRBD1, 6 bases. Trimming pared 5 bases from V and 6 bases from J, leaving 15 bases between. The V gene's germline CDR1 is KGHDR and CDR2 SFDVKD. The length of the CDR3 is 15 residues. CDR3 loop: CATSGRDTEPGELFF. The CDR3 bases are TGTGCCACCAGTGGTCGGGACACTGAACCCGGGGAGCTGTTTTTT.

The sample holds a few counts of this clonotype. The chain uses TRBV12-3 or TRBV12-4 and TRBJ2-7, with D possibly being TRBD2 (7 bases). V lost 6 bases and J 5 bases, leaving 14 bases between the germline ends. The CDR3 is 13 amino acids. The CDR3: CASSSRGGNEQYF. Here the CDR3 DNA reads TGTGCCAGCAGCTCAAGGGGGGGCAACGAGCAGTACTTC.

This clonotype was counted only a few times. The chain joins TRBV12-3 or TRBV12-4 to TRBJ2-7, with D uncertain. CDR3 length: 13 amino acids. V lost 3 bases to trimming and J lost 0 bases, with 6 bases between them. DNA of the CDR3: TGTGCCAGCAGTTTTCAGGTCTCCTACGAGCAGTACTTC. Translating gives CASSFQVSYEQYF.

This clonotype was detected only a few times. The chain joins TRBV5-1 to TRBJ2-7; D not resolved. This CDR3 is 11 amino acids long. V was shortened by 0 bases and J by 10 bases, with 8 bases between the two germline ends. Germline values: CDR1 SGHRS, CDR2 YFSETQ. Here the CDR3 DNA reads TGCGCCAGCAGCTTGGAGGGCCCTCAGTACTTC. Translating gives CASSLEGPQYF.

This clonotype was detected only a few times. The chain joins TRBV24-1 to TRBJ2-5; 8 bases agree with TRBD1. Germline CDR1 reads KGHDR; CDR2 reads SFDVKD. The J segment lost 5 bases and the V segment lost 3 bases, leaving 7 bases of the junction unmatched. The CDR3 length is 15 residues. The CDR3 nucleotides are TGTGCCACCAGTGATCCCACAGGGGGAGGTGAGACCCAGTACTTC. Translation gives CATSDPTGGGETQYF.

Notes on this clonotype: One end of the junction does not line up with germline, which may come from a read error. This chain uses TRBV7-9 with TRBJ1-1; 9 bases line up with TRBD1. The CDR3 extends over 12 amino acids. The V gene's germline CDR1 is SEHNR and CDR2 FQNEAQ (reference sequence). CDR3 in DNA: TGTGCCAGCAGCAAAGGGACAGGGAGGGCTTTGTTT. This encodes CASSKGTGRALF.

This clonotype has just a few counts. CDR3 DNA sequence: TGTGCCAGCAGCTTAGTCGCAGGGAAAGAGGCTAATGAAAAACTGTTTTTT. Translating gives CASSLVAGKEANEKLFF. The chain uses TRBV7-9 and TRBJ1-4, with D tentatively TRBD1 (5 bases). Germline V CDR1 and CDR2: SEHNR, FQNEAQ (reference sequence). CDR3 length: 17 residues. V gave up 1 base and J gave up 3 bases, with 15 bases separating them.

The V and J genes are TRBV7-6 and TRBJ2-3; D is possibly TRBD2 (6 bases). V was pared by 7 bases and J by 3 bases, with 14 bases between. CDR3 length: 14 amino acids. Germline V gives CDR1 SGHVS, CDR2 FNYEAQ. In DNA, the CDR3 is TGTGCCAGCACCATGGAGGGAGTAACAGATACGCAGTATTTT. Translated, it gives CASTMEGVTDTQYF.